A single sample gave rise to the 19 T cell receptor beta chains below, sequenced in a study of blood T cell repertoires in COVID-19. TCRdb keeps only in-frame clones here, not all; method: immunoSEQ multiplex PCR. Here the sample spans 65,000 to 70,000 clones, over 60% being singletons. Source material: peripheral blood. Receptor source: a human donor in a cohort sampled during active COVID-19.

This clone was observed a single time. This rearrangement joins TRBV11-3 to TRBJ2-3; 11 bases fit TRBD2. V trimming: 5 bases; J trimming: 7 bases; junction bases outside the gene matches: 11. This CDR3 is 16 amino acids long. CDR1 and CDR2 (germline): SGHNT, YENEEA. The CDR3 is CASSPSSGGDMNTQYF. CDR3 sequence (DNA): TGTGCCAGCAGCCCGAGTAGCGGGGGGGATATGAATACGCAGTATTTT.

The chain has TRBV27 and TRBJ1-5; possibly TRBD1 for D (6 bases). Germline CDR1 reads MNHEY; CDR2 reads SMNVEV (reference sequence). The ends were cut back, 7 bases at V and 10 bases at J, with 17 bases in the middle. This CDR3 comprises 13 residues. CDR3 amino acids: CASTGTRGGPQHF. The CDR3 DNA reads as TGTGCCAGCACCGGGACACGGGGCGGCCCCCAGCATTTT.

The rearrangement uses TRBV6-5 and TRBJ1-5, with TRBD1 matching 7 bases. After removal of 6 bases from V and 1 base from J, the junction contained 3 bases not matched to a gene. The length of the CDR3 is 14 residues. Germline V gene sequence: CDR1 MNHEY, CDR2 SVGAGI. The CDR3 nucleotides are TGTGCCAGCAGACCGGGACAGAGCAATCAGCCCCAGCATTTT. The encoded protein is CASRPGQSNQPQHF.

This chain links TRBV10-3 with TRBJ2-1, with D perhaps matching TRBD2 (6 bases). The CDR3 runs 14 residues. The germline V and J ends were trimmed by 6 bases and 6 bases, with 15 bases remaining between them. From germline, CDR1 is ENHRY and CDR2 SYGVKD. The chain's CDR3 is CAIRGGGPFNEQFF. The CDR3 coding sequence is TGTGCCATCAGGGGGGGTGGGCCTTTCAATGAGCAGTTCTTC.

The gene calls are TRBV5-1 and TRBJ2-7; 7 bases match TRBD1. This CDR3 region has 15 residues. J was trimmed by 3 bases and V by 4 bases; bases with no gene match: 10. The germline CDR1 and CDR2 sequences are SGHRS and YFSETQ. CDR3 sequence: CASSPDGTASYEQYF. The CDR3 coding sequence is TGCGCCAGCAGCCCGGATGGGACAGCCAGCTACGAGCAGTACTTC.

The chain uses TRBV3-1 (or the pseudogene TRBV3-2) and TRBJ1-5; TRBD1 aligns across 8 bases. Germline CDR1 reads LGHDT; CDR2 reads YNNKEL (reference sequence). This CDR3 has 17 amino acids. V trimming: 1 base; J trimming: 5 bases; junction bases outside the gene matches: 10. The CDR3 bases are TGTGCCAGCAGCCAAGGGAATCCAAGGACAGGGCATCAGCCCCAGCATTTT. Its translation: CASSQGNPRTGHQPQHF.

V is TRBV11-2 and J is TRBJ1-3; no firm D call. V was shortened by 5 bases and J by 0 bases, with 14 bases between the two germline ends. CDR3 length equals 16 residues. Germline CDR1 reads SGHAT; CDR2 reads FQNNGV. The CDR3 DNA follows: TGTGCCAGCAGCGTCAGAGGCCTGAGCTCTGGAAACACCATATATTTT. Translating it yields CASSVRGLSSGNTIYF.

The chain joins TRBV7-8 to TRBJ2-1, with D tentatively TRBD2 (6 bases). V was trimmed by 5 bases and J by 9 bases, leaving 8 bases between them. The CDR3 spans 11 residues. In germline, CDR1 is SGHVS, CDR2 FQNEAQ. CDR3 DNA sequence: TGTGCCAGCAGCCGGGGGAGTGAGCAGTTCTTC. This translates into CASSRGSEQFF.

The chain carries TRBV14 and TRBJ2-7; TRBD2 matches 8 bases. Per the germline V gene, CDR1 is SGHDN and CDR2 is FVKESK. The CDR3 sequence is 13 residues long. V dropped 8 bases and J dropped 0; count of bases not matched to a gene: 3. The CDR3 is CASQSGGSYEQYF. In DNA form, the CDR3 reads TGTGCCAGCCAGAGCGGGGGCTCCTACGAGCAGTACTTC.

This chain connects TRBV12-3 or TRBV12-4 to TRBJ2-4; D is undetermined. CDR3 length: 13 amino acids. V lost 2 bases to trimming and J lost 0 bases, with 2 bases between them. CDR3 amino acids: CASSLLAKNIQYF. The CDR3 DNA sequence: TGTGCCAGCAGTTTACTAGCCAAAAACATTCAGTACTTC.

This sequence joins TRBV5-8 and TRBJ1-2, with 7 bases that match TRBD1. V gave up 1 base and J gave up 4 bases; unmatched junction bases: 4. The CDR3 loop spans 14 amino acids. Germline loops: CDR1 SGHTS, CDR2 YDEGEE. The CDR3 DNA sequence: TGTGCCAGCAGCTTGTGGGGGGACAGCTATGGCTACACCTTC. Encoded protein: CASSLWGDSYGYTF. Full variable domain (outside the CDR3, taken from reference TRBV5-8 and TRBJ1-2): EAGVTQSPTHLIKTRGQQATLRCSPISGHTSVYWYQQALGLGLQFLLWYDEGEERNRGNFPPRFSGRQFPNYSSELNVNALELEDSALYLCASSLWGDSYGYTFGSGTRLTVV.

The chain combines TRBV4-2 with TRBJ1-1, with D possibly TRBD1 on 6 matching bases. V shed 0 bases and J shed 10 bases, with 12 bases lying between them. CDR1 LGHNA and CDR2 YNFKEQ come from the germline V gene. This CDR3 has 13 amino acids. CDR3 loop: CASSQERGLGAFF. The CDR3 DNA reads TGTGCCAGCAGCCAAGAGCGGGGGCTAGGAGCTTTCTTT.

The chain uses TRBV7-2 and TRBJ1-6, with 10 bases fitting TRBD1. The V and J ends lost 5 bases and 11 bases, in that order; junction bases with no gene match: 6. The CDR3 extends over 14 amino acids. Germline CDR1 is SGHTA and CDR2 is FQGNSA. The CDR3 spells CASSTGTGVAPLHF. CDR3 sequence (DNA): TGTGCCAGCAGCACCGGGACAGGGGTCGCACCCCTCCACTTT.

Here the CDR3 reads CASSLEASGSGETQYF. The CDR3 DNA is TGTGCCAGCAGCTTGGAGGCTAGCGGGTCTGGGGAGACCCAGTACTTC. This rearrangement joins TRBV5-5 to TRBJ2-5; 8 bases align to TRBD2. J lost 5 bases, V lost 0 bases, and 9 bases had no gene match. CDR1 is SGHKS, CDR2 YYEKEE, per germline (reference sequence). The CDR3 is 16 residues long.

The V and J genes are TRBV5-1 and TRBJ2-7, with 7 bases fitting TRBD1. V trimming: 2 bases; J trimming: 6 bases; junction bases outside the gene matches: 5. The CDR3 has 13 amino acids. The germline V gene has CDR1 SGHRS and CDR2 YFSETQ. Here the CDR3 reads CASSLTGDGEQYF. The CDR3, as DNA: TGCGCCAGCAGCTTAACAGGGGATGGCGAGCAGTACTTC.

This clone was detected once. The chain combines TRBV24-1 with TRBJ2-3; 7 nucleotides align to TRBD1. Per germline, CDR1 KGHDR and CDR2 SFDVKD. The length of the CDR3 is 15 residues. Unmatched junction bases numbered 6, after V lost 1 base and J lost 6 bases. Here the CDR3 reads CATSDLKGGGDTQYF. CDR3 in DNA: TGTGCCACCAGTGATTTAAAAGGGGGCGGGGATACGCAGTATTTT.

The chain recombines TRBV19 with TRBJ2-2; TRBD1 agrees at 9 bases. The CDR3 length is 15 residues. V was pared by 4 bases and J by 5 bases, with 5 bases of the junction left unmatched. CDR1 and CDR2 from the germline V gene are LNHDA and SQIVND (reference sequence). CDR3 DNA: TGTGCCAGTAGTACGGGGACAGGGCTTACCGGGGAGCTGTTTTTT. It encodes CASSTGTGLTGELFF.

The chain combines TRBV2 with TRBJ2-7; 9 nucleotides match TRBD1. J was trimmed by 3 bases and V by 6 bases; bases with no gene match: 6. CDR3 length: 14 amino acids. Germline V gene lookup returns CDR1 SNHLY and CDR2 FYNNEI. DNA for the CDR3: TGTGCCAGCAGGCAACCGGGACAGGGCTACGAGCAGTACTTC. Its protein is CASRQPGQGYEQYF.

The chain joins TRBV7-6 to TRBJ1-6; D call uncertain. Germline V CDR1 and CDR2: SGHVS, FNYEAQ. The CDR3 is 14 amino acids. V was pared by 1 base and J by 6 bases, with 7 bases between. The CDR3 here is CASSLDGPNSPLHF. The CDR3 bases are TGTGCCAGCAGCTTAGATGGGCCTAATTCACCCCTCCACTTT.